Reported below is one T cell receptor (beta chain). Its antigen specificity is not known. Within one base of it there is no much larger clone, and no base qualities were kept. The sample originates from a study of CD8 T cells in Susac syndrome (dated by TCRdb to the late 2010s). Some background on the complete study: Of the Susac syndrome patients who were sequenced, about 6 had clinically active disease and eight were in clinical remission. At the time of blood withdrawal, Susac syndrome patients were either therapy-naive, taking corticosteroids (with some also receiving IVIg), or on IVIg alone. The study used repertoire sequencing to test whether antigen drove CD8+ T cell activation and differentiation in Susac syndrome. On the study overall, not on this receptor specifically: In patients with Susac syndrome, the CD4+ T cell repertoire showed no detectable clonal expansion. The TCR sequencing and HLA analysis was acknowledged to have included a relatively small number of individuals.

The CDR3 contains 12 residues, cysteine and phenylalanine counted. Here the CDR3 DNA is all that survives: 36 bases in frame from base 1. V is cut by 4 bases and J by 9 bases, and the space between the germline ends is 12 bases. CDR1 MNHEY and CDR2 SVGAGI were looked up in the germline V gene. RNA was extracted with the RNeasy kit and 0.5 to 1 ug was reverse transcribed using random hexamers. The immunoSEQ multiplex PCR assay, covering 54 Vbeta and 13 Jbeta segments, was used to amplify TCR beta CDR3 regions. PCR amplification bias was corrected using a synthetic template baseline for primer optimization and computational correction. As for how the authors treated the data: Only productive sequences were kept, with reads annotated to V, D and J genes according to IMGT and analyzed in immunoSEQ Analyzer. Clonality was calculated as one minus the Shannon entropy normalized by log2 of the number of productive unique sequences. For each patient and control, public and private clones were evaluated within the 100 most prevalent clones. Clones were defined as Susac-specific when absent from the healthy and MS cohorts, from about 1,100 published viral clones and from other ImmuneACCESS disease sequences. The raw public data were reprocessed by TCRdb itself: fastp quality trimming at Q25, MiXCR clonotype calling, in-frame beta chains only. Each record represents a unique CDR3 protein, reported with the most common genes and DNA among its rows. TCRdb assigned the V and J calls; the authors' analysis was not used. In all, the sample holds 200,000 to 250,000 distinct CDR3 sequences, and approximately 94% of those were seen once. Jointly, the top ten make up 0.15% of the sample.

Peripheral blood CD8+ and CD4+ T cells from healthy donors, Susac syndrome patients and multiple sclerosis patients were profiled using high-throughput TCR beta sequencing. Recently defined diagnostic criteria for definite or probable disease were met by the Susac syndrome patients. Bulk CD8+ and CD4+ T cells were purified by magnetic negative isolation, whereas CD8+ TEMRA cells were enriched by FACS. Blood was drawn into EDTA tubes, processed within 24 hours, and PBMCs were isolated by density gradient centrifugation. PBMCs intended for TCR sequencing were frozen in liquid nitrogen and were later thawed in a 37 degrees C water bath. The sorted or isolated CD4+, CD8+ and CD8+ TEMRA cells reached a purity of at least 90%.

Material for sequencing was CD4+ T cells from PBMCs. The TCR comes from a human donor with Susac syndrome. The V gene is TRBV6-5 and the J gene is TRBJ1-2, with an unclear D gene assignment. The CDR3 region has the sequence CASSFSPGSYTF. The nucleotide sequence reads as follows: TGTGCCAGCAGTTTTTCCCCAGGAAGCTACACCTTC.